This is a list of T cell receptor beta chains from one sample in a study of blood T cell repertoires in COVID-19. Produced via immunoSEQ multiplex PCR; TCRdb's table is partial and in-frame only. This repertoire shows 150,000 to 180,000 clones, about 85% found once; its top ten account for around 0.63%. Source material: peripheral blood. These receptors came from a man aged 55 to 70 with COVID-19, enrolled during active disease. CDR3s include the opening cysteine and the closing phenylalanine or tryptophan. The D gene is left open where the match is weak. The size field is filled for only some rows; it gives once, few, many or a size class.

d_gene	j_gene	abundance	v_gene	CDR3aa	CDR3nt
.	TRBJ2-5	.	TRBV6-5	CASRDFQETQYF	TGTGCCAGCAGGGACTTCCAAGAGACCCAGTACTTC
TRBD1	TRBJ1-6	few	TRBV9	CASSVGTGGSSPLHF	TGTGCCAGCAGCGTGGGGACAGGGGGAAGTTCACCCCTCCACTTT
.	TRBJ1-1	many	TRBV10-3	CAISDLGATEAFF	TGTGCCATCAGTGATCTGGGGGCCACTGAAGCTTTCTTT
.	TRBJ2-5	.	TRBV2	CASGELRVAVMTQYF	TGTGCCAGCGGTGAACTCCGGGTGGCAGTTATGACCCAGTACTTC
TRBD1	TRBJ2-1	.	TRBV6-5	CASSPRDRAANEQFF	TGTGCCAGCAGCCCCCGGGACAGGGCCGCCAATGAGCAGTTCTTC
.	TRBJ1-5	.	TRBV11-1	CASSLDHNQPQHF	TGTGCCAGCAGCTTAGATCATAATCAGCCCCAGCATTTT
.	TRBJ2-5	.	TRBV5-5	CASSPTSSRETQYF	TGTGCCAGCAGCCCGACATCGAGTAGGGAGACCCAGTACTTC
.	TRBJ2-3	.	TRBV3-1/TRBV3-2	CASSQGQFTDTQYF	TGTGCCAGCAGCCAAGGACAGTTCACAGATACGCAGTATTTT
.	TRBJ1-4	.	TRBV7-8	CASSLGGGTTNEKLFF	TGTGCCAGCAGCTTAGGAGGCGGAACAACTAATGAAAAACTGTTTTTT
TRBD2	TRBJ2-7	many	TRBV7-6	CASSRGGGGSYEQYF	TGTGCCAGCAGCCGCGGTGGGGGGGGATCCTACGAGCAGTACTTC
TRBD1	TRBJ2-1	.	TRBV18	CASSPGQGYNEQFF	TGTGCCAGCTCACCGGGACAGGGCTACAATGAGCAGTTCTTC
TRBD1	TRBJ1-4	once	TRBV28	CASSSGQEKLFF	TGTGCCAGCAGTTCGGGACAGGAAAAACTGTTTTTT
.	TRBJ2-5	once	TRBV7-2	CASSLARGGIAQETQYF	TGTGCCAGCAGCTTAGCTAGGGGCGGGATCGCACAAGAGACCCAGTACTTC
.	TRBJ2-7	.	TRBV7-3	CASSLTRADYDEQYF	TGTGCCAGCAGCTTAACGAGGGCAGACTATGACGAGCAGTACTTC
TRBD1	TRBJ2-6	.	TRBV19	CASSSPGQFSSGANVLTF	TGTGCCAGTAGTAGCCCGGGACAGTTTAGCTCTGGGGCCAACGTCCTGACTTTC